This T cell receptor beta chain was captured in a study of blood T cell repertoires in COVID-19. The repertoire was sequenced with immunoSEQ multiplex PCR; TCRdb's copy has only in-frame clones and lacks some. The sample includes roughly 350,000 clones, 80% to 95% of them seen just once. V lost 5 bases to trimming and J lost 6 bases; unmatched junction nucleotides: 4. Germline-derived CDR1 and CDR2 are SGHTA and FQGNSA. The CDR3 runs to 13 residues. V usage is TRBV7-2 and J usage is TRBJ2-4; 7 bases are shared with TRBD1. The receptor was derived from a woman under 40 who had recovered from COVID-19. Material: PBMCs or T cells enriched from blood (not recorded which). Written as DNA, the CDR3 is TGTGCCAGCAGCCGGGACAGCGGAAACATTCAGTACTTC. Translated, it gives CASSRDSGNIQYF. Variable domain in full (rest from reference TRBV7-2 and TRBJ2-4): GAGVSQSPSNKVTEKGKDVELRCDPISGHTALYWYRQSLGQGLEFLIYFQGNSAPDKSGLPSDRFSAERTGGSVSTLTIQRTQQEDSAVYLCASSRDSGNIQYFGAGTRLSVL.